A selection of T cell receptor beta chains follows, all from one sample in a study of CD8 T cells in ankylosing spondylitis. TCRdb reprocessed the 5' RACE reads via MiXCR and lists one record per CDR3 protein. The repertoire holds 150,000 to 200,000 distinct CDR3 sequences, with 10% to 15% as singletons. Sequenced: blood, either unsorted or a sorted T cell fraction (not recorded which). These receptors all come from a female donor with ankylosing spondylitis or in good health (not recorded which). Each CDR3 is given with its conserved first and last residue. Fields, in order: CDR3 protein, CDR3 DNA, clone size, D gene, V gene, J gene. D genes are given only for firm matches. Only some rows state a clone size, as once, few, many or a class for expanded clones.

CDR3aa: CRVQGVRTDTQYF
CDR3nt: TGCAGAGTACAGGGAGTCCGCACAGATACGCAGTATTTT
abundance: few
d_gene: .
v_gene: TRBV20-1
j_gene: TRBJ2-3

CDR3aa: CASSFGPEETQYF
CDR3nt: TGTGCCAGCAGCTTTGGACCAGAAGAGACCCAGTACTTC
abundance: many
d_gene: .
v_gene: TRBV7-2
j_gene: TRBJ2-5

CDR3aa: CASSLTGSSWGYTF
CDR3nt: TGCGCCAGCAGCCTTACCGGGTCTTCGTGGGGCTACACCTTC
abundance: many
d_gene: .
v_gene: TRBV5-1
j_gene: TRBJ1-2

CDR3aa: CSARAESNQPQHF
CDR3nt: TGCAGTGCTAGAGCGGAAAGCAATCAGCCCCAGCATTTT
abundance: many
d_gene: .
v_gene: TRBV20-1
j_gene: TRBJ1-5

CDR3aa: CSAPGLAASGELFF
CDR3nt: TGCAGTGCCCCTGGACTAGCGGCATCCGGGGAGCTGTTTTTT
abundance: many
d_gene: TRBD2
v_gene: TRBV20-1
j_gene: TRBJ2-2

CDR3aa: CASSLASGGGNEQFF
CDR3nt: TGTGCCAGCAGCTTAGCGTCAGGGGGTGGGAATGAGCAGTTCTTC
abundance: few
d_gene: TRBD1
v_gene: TRBV7-8
j_gene: TRBJ2-1

CDR3aa: CASSILMTSGMSSYNEQFF
CDR3nt: TGTGCCAGTAGTATACTTATGACTAGCGGGATGAGCTCCTACAATGAGCAGTTCTTC
abundance: few
d_gene: TRBD2
v_gene: TRBV19
j_gene: TRBJ2-1

CDR3aa: CASSVTSGRENEQFF
CDR3nt: TGCGCCAGCAGCGTGACTAGCGGGAGGGAAAATGAGCAGTTCTTC
abundance: .
d_gene: TRBD2
v_gene: TRBV5-1
j_gene: TRBJ2-1

CDR3aa: CASSQTGNSPLHF
CDR3nt: TGCGCCAGCAGCCAAACGGGAAATTCACCCCTCCACTTT
abundance: many
d_gene: .
v_gene: TRBV4-1
j_gene: TRBJ1-6

CDR3aa: CASRPGTGDLRPQHF
CDR3nt: TGTGCCAGCAGACCCGGGACAGGGGACTTACGTCCCCAGCATTTT
abundance: many
d_gene: TRBD1
v_gene: TRBV2
j_gene: TRBJ1-5

CDR3aa: CASSSQGREKLFF
CDR3nt: TGTGCCAGCAGTTCCCAGGGTCGGGAAAAACTGTTTTTT
abundance: .
d_gene: .
v_gene: TRBV12-3/TRBV12-4
j_gene: TRBJ1-4

CDR3aa: CAISGLSTDTQYF
CDR3nt: TGTGCCATCAGTGGACTGAGCACAGATACGCAGTATTTT
abundance: .
d_gene: .
v_gene: TRBV10-3
j_gene: TRBJ2-3

CDR3aa: CASSPSYRPNGDTEAFF
CDR3nt: TGTGCCAGCAGCCCGTCCTACCGCCCCAACGGGGACACTGAAGCTTTCTTT
abundance: many
d_gene: .
v_gene: TRBV13
j_gene: TRBJ1-1

CDR3aa: CASSWARELFF
CDR3nt: TGTGCCAGCAGCTGGGCGAGGGAGCTGTTTTTT
abundance: few
d_gene: .
v_gene: TRBV7-2
j_gene: TRBJ2-2

CDR3aa: CASSQDLRGTGNYEQYF
CDR3nt: TGCGCCAGCAGCCAAGATTTGCGAGGGACAGGGAACTACGAGCAGTACTTC
abundance: many
d_gene: TRBD1
v_gene: TRBV4-3
j_gene: TRBJ2-7

CDR3aa: CASSYPGGHGYTF
CDR3nt: TGTGCCAGCAGCTATCCAGGGGGCCATGGCTACACCTTC
abundance: few
d_gene: TRBD1
v_gene: TRBV7-6
j_gene: TRBJ1-2

CDR3aa: CASSWMGQGPSGELFF
CDR3nt: TGCGCCAGCAGCTGGATGGGACAGGGGCCCTCCGGGGAGCTGTTTTTT
abundance: .
d_gene: TRBD1
v_gene: TRBV5-1
j_gene: TRBJ2-2

CDR3aa: CASSPSRGDNEQFF
CDR3nt: TGTGCCAGCAGCCCCAGTCGCGGGGACAATGAGCAGTTCTTC
abundance: few
d_gene: .
v_gene: TRBV4-2
j_gene: TRBJ2-1

CDR3aa: CASSLRAGGSTDTQYF
CDR3nt: TGCGCCAGCAGCCTCAGAGCGGGAGGGTCCACAGATACGCAGTATTTT
abundance: few
d_gene: TRBD2
v_gene: TRBV5-1
j_gene: TRBJ2-3

CDR3aa: CASSLGLARTGELFF
CDR3nt: TGTGCCAGCAGCTTAGGACTAGCGCGAACCGGGGAGCTGTTTTTT
abundance: few
d_gene: TRBD2
v_gene: TRBV7-2
j_gene: TRBJ2-2

CDR3aa: CASSYSTGLTGELFF
CDR3nt: TGTGCCAGCAGTTACTCGACAGGGCTCACCGGGGAACTGTTTTTT
abundance: many
d_gene: TRBD1
v_gene: TRBV6-2/TRBV6-3
j_gene: TRBJ2-2

CDR3aa: CASLLDRGSNEQFF
CDR3nt: TGTGCCAGCCTACTCGATAGGGGCTCCAATGAGCAGTTCTTC
abundance: few
d_gene: .
v_gene: TRBV11-2
j_gene: TRBJ2-1

CDR3aa: CSVGTGSEQYF
CDR3nt: TGCAGCGTCGGGACAGGGTCCGAGCAGTACTTC
abundance: many
d_gene: TRBD1
v_gene: TRBV29-1
j_gene: TRBJ2-7

CDR3aa: CASSEALGTDTQYF
CDR3nt: TGTGCCAGCAGTGAAGCGCTTGGGACAGATACGCAGTATTTT
abundance: many
d_gene: .
v_gene: TRBV6-1
j_gene: TRBJ2-3

CDR3aa: CASIPPRRDWSTDTQYF
CDR3nt: TGTGCCAGCATCCCTCCCCGGCGGGACTGGAGCACAGATACGCAGTATTTT
abundance: few
d_gene: .
v_gene: TRBV7-9
j_gene: TRBJ2-3

CDR3aa: CASSQDDSNQPQHF
CDR3nt: TGTGCCAGCAGCCAAGACGATTCTAATCAGCCCCAGCATTTT
abundance: many
d_gene: .
v_gene: TRBV4-2
j_gene: TRBJ1-5

CDR3aa: CASSYGDRGELFF
CDR3nt: TGTGCCAGCAGTTACGGTGACAGGGGAGAACTGTTTTTT
abundance: many
d_gene: TRBD1
v_gene: TRBV6-2/TRBV6-3
j_gene: TRBJ1-4

CDR3aa: CALASGGSSYGYTF
CDR3nt: TGTGCCCTGGCCTCGGGGGGGTCCTCCTATGGCTACACCTTC
abundance: .
d_gene: .
v_gene: TRBV10-3
j_gene: TRBJ1-2

CDR3aa: CASSLAPGPGDGYTF
CDR3nt: TGTGCCAGCAGCTTAGCGCCTGGTCCAGGGGATGGCTACACCTTC
abundance: many
d_gene: .
v_gene: TRBV7-2
j_gene: TRBJ1-2

CDR3aa: CASSLADKPYYEQYF
CDR3nt: TGTGCCAGCAGCTTGGCGGACAAACCCTACTACGAGCAGTACTTC
abundance: few
d_gene: .
v_gene: TRBV5-4
j_gene: TRBJ2-7

CDR3aa: CASSLAGQVIYEQYF
CDR3nt: TGTGCCAGCAGCTTGGCGGGACAGGTGATATACGAGCAGTACTTC
abundance: many
d_gene: TRBD1
v_gene: TRBV5-5
j_gene: TRBJ2-7

CDR3aa: CASSETGTGILNTEAFF
CDR3nt: TGTGCCAGCAGCGAAACCGGGACAGGGATTTTGAACACTGAAGCTTTCTTT
abundance: many
d_gene: TRBD1
v_gene: TRBV11-2
j_gene: TRBJ1-1